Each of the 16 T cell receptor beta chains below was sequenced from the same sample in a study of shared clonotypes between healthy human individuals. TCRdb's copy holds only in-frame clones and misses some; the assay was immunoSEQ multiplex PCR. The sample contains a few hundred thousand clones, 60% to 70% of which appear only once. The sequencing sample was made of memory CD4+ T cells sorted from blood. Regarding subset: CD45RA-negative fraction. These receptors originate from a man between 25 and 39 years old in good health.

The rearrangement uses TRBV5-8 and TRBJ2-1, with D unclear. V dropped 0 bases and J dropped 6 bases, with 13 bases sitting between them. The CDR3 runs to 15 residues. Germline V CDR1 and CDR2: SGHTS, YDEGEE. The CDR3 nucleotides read TGTGCCAGCAGCTTGGTCTTAGCAAGCCTCAATGAGCAGTTCTTC. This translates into CASSLVLASLNEQFF.

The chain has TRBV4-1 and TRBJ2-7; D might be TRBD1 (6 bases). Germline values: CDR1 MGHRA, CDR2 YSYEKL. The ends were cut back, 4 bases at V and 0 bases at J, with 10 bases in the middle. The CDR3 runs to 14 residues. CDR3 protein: CASSLDRNSYEQYF. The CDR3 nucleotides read TGCGCCAGCAGCCTAGACAGGAACTCCTACGAGCAGTACTTC.

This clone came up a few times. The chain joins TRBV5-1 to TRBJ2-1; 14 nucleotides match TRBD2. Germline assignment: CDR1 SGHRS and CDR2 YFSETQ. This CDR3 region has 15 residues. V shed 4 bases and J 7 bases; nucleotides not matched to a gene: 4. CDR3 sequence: CASSRLAGGWNEQFF. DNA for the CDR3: TGCGCCAGCAGCAGACTAGCGGGAGGGTGGAATGAGCAGTTCTTC.

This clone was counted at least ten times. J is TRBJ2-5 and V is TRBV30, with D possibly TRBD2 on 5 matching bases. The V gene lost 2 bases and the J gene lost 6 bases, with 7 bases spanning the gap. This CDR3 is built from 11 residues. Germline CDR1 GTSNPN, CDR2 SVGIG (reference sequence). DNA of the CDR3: TGTGCCTGGAGTAGCGGTCAGACCCAGTACTTC. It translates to CAWSSGQTQYF.

As DNA, the CDR3 is TGTGCCAGCAGTACCGCAGGGGGATACACTGAAGCTTTCTTT. As protein: CASSTAGGYTEAFF. The genes are TRBV27 and TRBJ1-1; 7 bases align to TRBD1. The V gene end was trimmed by 5 bases and the J gene end by 3 bases; junction bases not matched to a gene: 6. The germline V gene encodes CDR1 MNHEY and CDR2 SMNVEV (reference sequence). CDR3 size: 14 residues.

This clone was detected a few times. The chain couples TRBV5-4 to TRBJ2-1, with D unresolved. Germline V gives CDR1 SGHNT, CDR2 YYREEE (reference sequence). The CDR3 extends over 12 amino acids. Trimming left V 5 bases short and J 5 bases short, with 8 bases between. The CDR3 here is CASRSPNNEQFF. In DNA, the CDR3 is TGTGCCAGCAGATCACCCAACAATGAGCAGTTCTTC.

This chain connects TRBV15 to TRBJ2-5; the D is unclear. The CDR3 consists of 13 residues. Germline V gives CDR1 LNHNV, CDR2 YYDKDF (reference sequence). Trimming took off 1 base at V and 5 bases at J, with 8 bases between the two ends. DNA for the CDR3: TGTGCCACCAGCAGAGGGGGTATGGAGACCCAGTACTTC. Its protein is CATSRGGMETQYF. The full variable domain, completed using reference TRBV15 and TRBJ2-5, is DAMVIQNPRYQVTQFGKPVTLSCSQTLNHNVMYWYQQKSSQAPKLLFHYYDKDFNNEADTPDNFQSRRPNTSFCFLDIRSPGLGDTAMYLCATSRGGMETQYFGPGTRLLVL.

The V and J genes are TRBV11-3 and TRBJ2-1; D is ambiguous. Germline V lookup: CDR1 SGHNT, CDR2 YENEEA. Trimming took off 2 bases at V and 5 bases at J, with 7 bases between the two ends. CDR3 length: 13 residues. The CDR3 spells CASSLSTNNEQFF. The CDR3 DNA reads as TGTGCCAGCAGCTTAAGCACTAACAATGAGCAGTTCTTC. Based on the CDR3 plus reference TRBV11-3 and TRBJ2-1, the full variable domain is EAGVVQSPRYKIIEKKQPVAFWCNPISGHNTLYWYLQNLGQGPELLIRYENEEAVDDSQLPKDRFSAERLKGVDSTLKIQPAELGDSAVYLCASSLSTNNEQFFGPGTRLTVL.

The CDR3 protein is CASTQGLDSSYNEQFF. DNA of the CDR3: TGTGCCAGCACCCAAGGCCTGGATAGCTCCTACAATGAGCAGTTCTTC. The rearrangement uses TRBV7-9 and TRBJ2-1; D call uncertain. CDR1 SEHNR and CDR2 FQNEAQ come from the germline V gene (reference sequence). This CDR3 is built from 16 residues. The V and J ends lost 7 bases and 0 bases respectively, with 16 bases between them.

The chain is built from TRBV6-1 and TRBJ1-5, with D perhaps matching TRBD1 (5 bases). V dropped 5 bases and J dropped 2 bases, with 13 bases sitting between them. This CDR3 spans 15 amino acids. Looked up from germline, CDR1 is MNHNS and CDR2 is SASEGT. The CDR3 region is CASSSGGVGNQPQHF. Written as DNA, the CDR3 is TGTGCCAGCAGTTCGGGGGGAGTTGGCAATCAGCCCCAGCATTTT.

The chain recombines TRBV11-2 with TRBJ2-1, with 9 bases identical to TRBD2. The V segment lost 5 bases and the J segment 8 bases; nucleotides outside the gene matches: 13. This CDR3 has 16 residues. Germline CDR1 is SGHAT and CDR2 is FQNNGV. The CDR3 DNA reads TGTGCCAGCAGCCGAAACGCGGGAGGGGGGTCCGATGAGCAGTTCTTC. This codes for CASSRNAGGGSDEQFF.

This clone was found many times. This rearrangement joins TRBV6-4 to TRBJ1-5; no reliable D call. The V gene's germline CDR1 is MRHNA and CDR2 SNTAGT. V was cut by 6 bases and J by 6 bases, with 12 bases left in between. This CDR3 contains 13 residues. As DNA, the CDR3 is TGTGCCAGCAGCCCGCGGCTAGGTCAGCCCCAGCATTTT. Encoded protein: CASSPRLGQPQHF.

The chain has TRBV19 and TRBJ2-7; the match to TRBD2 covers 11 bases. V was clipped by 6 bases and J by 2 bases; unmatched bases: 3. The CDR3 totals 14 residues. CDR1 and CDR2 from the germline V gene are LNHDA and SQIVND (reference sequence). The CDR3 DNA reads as TGTGCCAGTAGGCGGGGACTAGCGGCCTACGAGCAGTACTTC. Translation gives CASRRGLAAYEQYF.

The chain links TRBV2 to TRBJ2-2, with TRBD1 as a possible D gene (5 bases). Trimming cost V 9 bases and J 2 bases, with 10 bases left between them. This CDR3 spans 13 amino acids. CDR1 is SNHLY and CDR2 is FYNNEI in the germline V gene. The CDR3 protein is CASVDRNTGELFF. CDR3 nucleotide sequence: TGTGCCAGTGTCGACAGAAACACCGGGGAGCTGTTTTTT.

This CDR3 is CASSLTGFSTDTQYF. DNA for the CDR3: TGTGCCAGCAGTCTCACAGGGTTTTCGACAGATACGCAGTATTTT. The chain recombines TRBV27 with TRBJ2-3; D is possibly TRBD1 (6 bases). The V and J ends lost 5 bases and 3 bases respectively, with 15 bases between them. CDR1 and CDR2 (germline): MNHEY, SMNVEV (reference sequence). The CDR3 has 15 residues.

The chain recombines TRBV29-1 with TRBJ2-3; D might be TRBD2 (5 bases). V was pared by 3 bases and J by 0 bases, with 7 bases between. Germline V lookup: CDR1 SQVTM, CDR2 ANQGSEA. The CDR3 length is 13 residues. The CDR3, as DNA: TGCAGCGTTGAGGGAGCTAGCACAGATACGCAGTATTTT. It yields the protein CSVEGASTDTQYF.